A few counts support the clone carrying this T cell receptor (beta chain). Using immunoSEQ multiplex PCR, the repertoire was profiled, and TCRdb retains in-frame clones only, with some absent. The repertoire holds around 2.1 million clones, with 90% to 95% as singletons. Trimming removed 8 bases from V and 1 base from J, with 12 bases in between. Germline CDR1 is LNHNV and CDR2 is YYDKDF (reference sequence). The CDR3 extends over 14 amino acids. Terminally differentiated effector memory CD45RA+ cells were excluded from the naive CD8 cells, which were CD45RO-negative and positively selected for CCR7. This record belongs to a study of shared clonotypes between healthy human individuals.

The V gene is TRBV15, the J gene TRBJ1-5; D ambiguous. The sequence was obtained from a man in his late teens or twenties in good health. Some clones in this sample may be carry-over from other donors' samples. Sequenced sample: naive CD8+ T cells from PBMCs. The CDR3 DNA sequence: TGTGCCACCGGGGAGGATGTCAGCAATCAGCCCCAGCATTTT. It yields the protein CATGEDVSNQPQHF.